The rows below give T cell receptor beta chains drawn from one sample of a study of Ad26.COV2.S vaccination and SARS-CoV-2 variants. Assay: immunoSEQ multiplex PCR; the TCRdb copy retains only in-frame clones and omits some. Among approximately 410,000 clones listed, around 92% were seen once. The sequenced sample was peripheral blood, obtained in a trial of Ad26.COV2.S vaccine versus placebo. These receptors were obtained from a person aged 18-65 years who received the Ad26.COV2.S COVID-19 vaccine or a placebo. Both conserved end residues are part of each CDR3. A D gene is named only where the DNA matches it firmly. Clone size is shown for a subset of rows, as once, few, many or a class of expanded clone.

>-|TRBJ2-7|-|TRBV25-1
CASSAYYEQYF
TGTGCCAGCAGTGCCTACTACGAGCAGTACTTC
>-|TRBJ2-3|TRBD2|TRBV9
CASSVVAGGPDTQYF
TGTGCCAGCAGCGTAGTAGCGGGGGGGCCAGATACGCAGTATTTT
>-|TRBJ2-7|TRBD1|TRBV14
CASSQADRGLSYEQYF
TGTGCCAGCAGCCAGGCCGACAGGGGGTTATCCTACGAGCAGTACTTC
>-|TRBJ2-7|TRBD1|TRBV7-2
CASSLFRLDRGRLMDEQYF
TGTGCCAGCAGCTTATTCCGCCTCGACAGGGGTAGGTTGATGGACGAGCAGTACTTC
>-|TRBJ2-3|-|TRBV27
CASSFTVKGGTQYF
TGTGCCAGCAGTTTTACCGTGAAAGGGGGTACGCAGTATTTT
>once|TRBJ2-7|-|TRBV12-3/TRBV12-4
CASSPSSYEQYF
TGTGCCAGCAGTCCGAGCTCCTACGAGCAGTACTTC
>-|TRBJ2-5|TRBD1|TRBV7-2
CASSLGTGQETQYF
TGTGCCAGCAGCTTAGGGACAGGACAAGAGACCCAGTACTTC
>once|TRBJ1-5|-|TRBV4-1
CASSHRGEGQPQHF
TGCGCCAGCAGCCACCGGGGGGAGGGTCAGCCCCAGCATTTT
>once|TRBJ2-7|TRBD2|TRBV7-8
CASSLGASGTYEQYF
TGTGCCAGCAGCTTAGGGGCTAGCGGCACCTACGAGCAGTACTTC
>few|TRBJ1-2|TRBD1|TRBV11-2
CASSSGQVNYGYTF
TGTGCCAGCAGCTCGGGACAGGTTAACTATGGCTACACCTTC
>once|TRBJ1-3|-|TRBV13
CASSFVSGTIYF
TGTGCCAGCAGCTTCGTTTCCGGCACCATATATTTT
>once|TRBJ2-2|TRBD2|TRBV18
CASSPRTSGTNTGELFF
TGTGCCAGCTCACCCCGAACAAGCGGGACTAACACCGGGGAGCTGTTTTTT
>-|TRBJ2-6|-|TRBV9
CASSVEAGDWYGANVLTF
TGTGCCAGCAGCGTAGAGGCAGGGGACTGGTACGGGGCCAACGTCCTGACTTTC
>-|TRBJ1-1|-|TRBV19
CASSIDERAGALPEAFF
TGTGCCAGTAGTATAGATGAGCGGGCAGGGGCTCTTCCTGAAGCTTTCTTT
>-|TRBJ1-4|-|TRBV9
CASSVDRESGDEKLFF
TGTGCCAGCAGCGTAGACAGGGAGAGTGGCGATGAAAAACTGTTTTTT
>-|TRBJ1-1|TRBD1|TRBV4-3
CASSQTGVMNTEAFF
TGCGCCAGCAGCCAGACAGGGGTAATGAACACTGAAGCTTTCTTT
>-|TRBJ2-5|-|TRBV30
CAWSFQTPLQETQYF
TGTGCCTGGAGTTTCCAAACCCCATTACAAGAGACCCAGTACTTC
>-|TRBJ2-5|TRBD1|TRBV6-2/TRBV6-3
CASSPLGQGWETQYF
TGTGCCAGCAGTCCGCTGGGACAGGGGTGGGAGACCCAGTACTTC
>once|TRBJ2-2|-|TRBV3-1/TRBV3-2
CASSQGRTGELFF
TGTGCCAGCAGCCAAGGCCGAACCGGGGAGCTGTTTTTT
>-|TRBJ2-5|TRBD2|TRBV4-1
CASAMRTSGGETQYF
TGCGCCAGCGCCATGAGGACTAGCGGGGGTGAGACCCAGTACTTC
>-|TRBJ2-1|-|TRBV6-6
CASSYSGQGYYNEQFF
TGTGCCAGCAGTTACTCGGGGCAGGGATATTACAATGAGCAGTTCTTC
>-|TRBJ2-3|-|TRBV30
CAWSVYDTQYF
TGTGCCTGGAGTGTATACGATACGCAGTATTTT
>few|TRBJ2-6|-|TRBV2
CASSGGSRVGANVLTF
TGTGCCAGCAGTGGAGGCTCAAGGGTTGGGGCCAACGTCCTGACTTTC
>-|TRBJ2-2|TRBD2|TRBV5-1
CASSPTSGSTGELFF
TGCGCCAGCAGCCCGACTAGCGGGTCCACCGGGGAGCTGTTTTTT
>-|TRBJ2-2|TRBD2|TRBV5-1
CASSLVAGYTGELFF
TGCGCCAGCAGCTTGGTAGCGGGATACACCGGGGAGCTGTTTTTT
>once|TRBJ1-3|-|TRBV5-6
CASSLLNTIYF
TGTGCCAGCAGCTTGCTAAACACCATATATTTT
>-|TRBJ1-1|-|TRBV7-7
CASSLDLAAEAFF
TGTGCTAGCAGCTTAGATTTGGCAGCTGAAGCTTTCTTT
>once|TRBJ1-6|-|TRBV9
CASSVNWGDSPLHF
TGTGCCAGCAGCGTAAATTGGGGTGATTCACCCCTCCACTTT
>-|TRBJ1-1|TRBD1|TRBV18
CASSPGTGTDKNTEAFF
TGTGCCAGCTCACCAGGGACCGGGACAGATAAGAACACTGAAGCTTTCTTT
>-|TRBJ2-2|-|TRBV7-2
CASSLAGATNTGELFF
TGTGCCAGCAGCTTAGCGGGGGCGACGAACACCGGGGAGCTGTTTTTT
>once|TRBJ2-7|-|TRBV7-5
CARSLDGGRPGSAEQYF
TGTGCCAGAAGCTTAGATGGGGGGCGACCCGGATCGGCCGAGCAGTACTTC
>-|TRBJ1-1|-|TRBV29-1
CSVGGGGTEAFF
TGCAGCGTTGGGGGTGGTGGAACTGAAGCTTTCTTT
>few|TRBJ2-2|-|TRBV11-3
CASSSYTGELFF
TGTGCCAGCAGCAGTTACACCGGGGAGCTGTTTTTT
>-|TRBJ2-6|-|TRBV7-9
CASSPFRGTDVLTF
TGTGCCAGCAGCCCCTTCCGAGGAACCGACGTCCTGACTTTC
>-|TRBJ2-7|-|TRBV6-4
CAGEKGRQTYEQYF
TGTGCCGGGGAAAAGGGACGCCAGACCTACGAGCAGTACTTC
>-|TRBJ2-6|-|TRBV15
CATSRGQNSGANVLTF
TGTGCCACCAGCAGAGGACAAAACTCTGGGGCCAACGTCCTGACTTTC
>-|TRBJ1-1|TRBD1|TRBV7-9
CASSFGQGGATEAFF
TGTGCCAGCAGCTTCGGACAGGGAGGAGCCACTGAAGCTTTCTTT
>-|TRBJ1-3|-|TRBV12-3/TRBV12-4
CASSLKTGNTIYF
TGTGCCAGCAGTTTAAAGACTGGAAACACCATATATTTT
>-|TRBJ2-7|-|TRBV6-2/TRBV6-3
CASSYPPAGRGTFYEQYF
TGTGCCAGCAGTTACCCCCCCGCGGGCAGGGGTACCTTCTACGAGCAGTACTTC
>-|TRBJ2-3|TRBD2|TRBV25-1
CASSSPRGLARTDTQYF
TGTGCCAGCAGTAGCCCCCGGGGACTAGCGCGCACAGATACGCAGTATTTT
>-|TRBJ2-1|-|TRBV12-3/TRBV12-4
CASSFSGEQFF
TGTGCCAGCAGTTTCTCGGGTGAGCAGTTCTTC
>-|TRBJ2-7|-|TRBV3-1/TRBV3-2
CASSDRGGIAVPSYEQYF
TGTGCCAGCAGCGACCGCGGCGGAATAGCGGTGCCCTCGTACGAGCAGTACTTC
>once|TRBJ2-5|-|TRBV28
CASSPPRRETQYF
TGTGCCAGCAGTCCCCCACGGCGAGAGACCCAGTACTTC
>-|TRBJ1-4|-|TRBV6-5
CASSTQGLREKLFF
TGTGCCAGCAGTACCCAGGGGCTGCGGGAAAAACTGTTTTTT
>once|TRBJ2-7|TRBD1|TRBV27
CASSYGGTGYEQYF
TGTGCCAGCAGTTATGGGGGGACAGGCTACGAGCAGTACTTC
>-|TRBJ1-6|-|TRBV19
CASSIVPGHNSPLHF
TGTGCCAGTAGTATAGTACCAGGCCATAATTCACCCCTCCACTTT
>-|TRBJ2-7|-|TRBV18
CASSPGRQLYEQYF
TGTGCCAGCTCACCCGGCAGACAACTTTACGAGCAGTACTTC
>once|TRBJ1-4|-|TRBV19
CASSAESGLLNEKLFF
TGTGCCAGTAGTGCCGAATCGGGACTGCTTAATGAAAAACTGTTTTTT
>-|TRBJ1-6|-|TRBV3-1/TRBV3-2
CASSLTLGAGNSPLHF
TGTGCCAGCAGCCTAACCCTGGGGGCGGGTAATTCACCCCTCCACTTT
>-|TRBJ1-6|TRBD1|TRBV7-2
CASSLVGQGAPLHF
TGTGCCAGCAGCTTAGTGGGACAGGGGGCACCCCTCCACTTT
>-|TRBJ1-6|-|TRBV18
CASSPTPGAGDNSPLHF
TGTGCCAGCTCACCGACCCCGGGGGCGGGGGATAATTCACCCCTCCACTTT
>-|TRBJ1-2|-|TRBV27
CASSLSGNYGYTF
TGTGCCAGCAGTTTATCAGGGAACTATGGCTACACCTTC
>-|TRBJ2-7|-|TRBV28
CASSLGYEQYF
TGTGCCAGCAGCCTCGGGTACGAGCAGTACTTC
>-|TRBJ1-4|-|TRBV5-4
CASSFGGRGGEKLFF
TGTGCCAGCAGCTTTGGGGGCAGGGGTGGTGAAAAACTGTTTTTT
>-|TRBJ2-3|TRBD2|TRBV28
CASSLELAGGDTDTQYF
TGTGCCAGCAGTTTGGAACTAGCGGGGGGAGACACAGATACGCAGTATTTT
>few|TRBJ2-7|-|TRBV29-1
CSVAPQGSYEQYF
TGCAGCGTTGCCCCACAGGGTTCCTACGAGCAGTACTTC
>-|TRBJ1-1|TRBD1|TRBV12-3/TRBV12-4
CASSWTGITEAFF
TGTGCCAGCAGTTGGACAGGGATCACTGAAGCTTTCTTT
>-|TRBJ2-7|-|TRBV11-2
CASSGQMNEQYF
TGTGCCAGCAGCGGTCAGATGAACGAGCAGTACTTC
>-|TRBJ2-7|-|TRBV24-1
CATSDHRSPYEQYF
TGTGCCACCAGTGACCACAGGTCCCCCTACGAGCAGTACTTC
>-|TRBJ1-2|-|TRBV28
CASMGGFGYTF
TGTGCCAGCATGGGAGGTTTTGGCTACACCTTC